What follows is one T cell receptor (beta chain) and its context. The authors drew about 10 milliliters of peripheral blood from each donor. Using a J-beta primer mix together with a sample-barcoded 5' primer, a second PCR was run for about 6 to 11 cycles. Via MiXCR, TCRdb re-called the 5' RACE reads, giving one row per CDR3 protein. The data hold some 1.5 million distinct CDR3 sequences, with 28% observed a single time. This sample is drawn from a study of blood T cells in healthy people across ages. The germline CDR1 and CDR2 sequences are SQVTM and ANQGSEA. The V end lost 7 bases, the J end lost 0 bases, and 10 bases lay between the germline ends. The CDR3 sequence is 13 residues long.

Sequenced input: blood. The source of this sequence is a woman aged 30 to 39 in good health. The chain couples TRBV29-1 to TRBJ2-1, with D perhaps matching TRBD2 (6 bases). Here the CDR3 DNA reads TGCAGCGCCTACGGGGGCTCCTACAATGAGCAGTTCTTC. Translated, it gives CSAYGGSYNEQFF.